This T cell receptor (beta chain) comes out of a study of blood T cell repertoires in COVID-19. Study background: Whether acute or convalescent, the COVID-19 samples came from the United States, Italy and Spain. T cells, B-cell-depleted T cells, or PBMCs supplied cDNA or gDNA.

In the original analysis: Amplification of reference gene primers provided the estimated nucleated cell counts. Assay used: immunoSEQ multiplex PCR; TCRdb lists only in-frame clones, some missing. V and J calls and clone size come straight from that table; D and trimming were deduced from the DNA. The profile shows about 150,000 clones, approximately 80% of them singletons. V lost 10 bases, J lost 5 bases, and 20 bases lay in between. This CDR3 has 14 amino acids. The germline V gene encodes CDR1 ENHRY and CDR2 SYGVKD. The TCR originated in a woman aged 55-75 years with active or convalescent COVID-19. Sequenced input: peripheral blood. The chain has TRBV10-3 and TRBJ1-1, with unresolved D. CDR3 in amino acids: CATRRQARGTEAFF. For the CDR3, the DNA is TGTGCCACACGCCGCCAGGCCCGTGGGACTGAAGCTTTCTTT.